These 30 T cell receptor beta chains came from one sample sequenced in a study of shared T cell receptors in the human thymus. The repertoire was sequenced with immunoSEQ multiplex PCR; TCRdb's copy has only in-frame clones and lacks some. This sample carries 450,000 to 650,000 clones, approximately 80% of them seen once, and the ten largest clones take 0.01% to 0.015%. This same sample was also taken into another study, of human thymus T cells.

The sample comprised thymocytes. The receptors here all came from a boy less than two years old with a congenital heart defect.

The rearrangement links TRBV13 to TRBJ2-3, with TRBD2 identical over 7 bases. V was clipped by 1 base and J by 4 bases; unmatched bases: 11. CDR1 is PRHDT and CDR2 is FYEKMQ in the germline V gene (reference sequence). The CDR3 extends over 17 amino acids. As DNA, the CDR3 is TGTGCCAGCAGCTTAGAGCGGACGGGCGGGAGCCCAGATACGCAGTATTTT. Its translation is CASSLERTGGSPDTQYF.

V gene TRBV7-8 combines with J gene TRBJ2-5; 9 bases agree with TRBD2. After removal of 5 bases from V and 0 bases from J, the junction contained 16 bases not matched to a gene. Per the germline V gene, CDR1 is SGHVS and CDR2 is FQNEAQ. The CDR3 sequence is 19 residues long. The CDR3 reads CASSRQPGTSRGYQETQYF. In DNA form, the CDR3 reads TGTGCCAGCAGCCGACAACCCGGGACTAGCAGGGGGTACCAAGAGACCCAGTACTTC.

The rearrangement uses TRBV15 and TRBJ1-5; D is unresolved. In germline, CDR1 is LNHNV, CDR2 YYDKDF (reference sequence). Deletions cut 0 bases from V and 5 bases from J, with 5 bases between. The CDR3 loop spans 13 amino acids. CDR3 DNA: TGTGCCACCAGCAGAGACTCCTATCAGCCCCAGCATTTT. It yields the protein CATSRDSYQPQHF.

This chain uses TRBV27 with TRBJ1-1; tentative D call: TRBD1 (5 bases). The CDR3 totals 14 residues. The germline gives CDR1 MNHEY, CDR2 SMNVEV (reference sequence). V was clipped by 4 bases and J by 1 base, with 10 bases between them. In DNA, the CDR3 is TGTGCCAGCAGTTCCGGTAGGGGGAACACTGAAGCTTTCTTT. It yields the protein CASSSGRGNTEAFF.

The rearrangement uses TRBV6-5 and TRBJ1-2; maybe TRBD1 (5 bases). Trimming removed 5 bases from V and 8 bases from J, with 15 bases in between. In germline, CDR1 is MNHEY, CDR2 SVGAGI. This CDR3 is built from 13 residues. CDR3 bases: TGTGCCAGCAGTGAGGGACTGTCTTGGGGCTACACCTTC. Translated: CASSEGLSWGYTF.

CDR3 loop: CSVEVAVHNEQFF. CDR3 nucleotide sequence: TGCAGCGTTGAGGTAGCGGTACACAATGAGCAGTTCTTC. The gene calls are TRBV29-1 and TRBJ2-1; D perhaps matches TRBD2 (6 bases). The CDR3 extends over 13 amino acids. V lost 3 bases, J lost 5 bases, and 11 bases lay in between. CDR1 and CDR2 from the germline V gene are SQVTM and ANQGSEA.

The chain couples TRBV10-1 to TRBJ2-5; 13 bases align to TRBD2. The CDR3 is 18 residues long. V gave up 6 bases and J gave up 0 bases; unmatched junction bases: 10. In germline, CDR1 is WNHNN, CDR2 SYGVQD (reference sequence). CDR3 protein: CASRVTSGRPQYQETQYF. The CDR3 nucleotides read TGCGCCAGCAGGGTGACTAGCGGGAGGCCTCAGTACCAAGAGACCCAGTACTTC.

The CDR3 sequence is CASSPGGEQYF. CDR3 nucleotide sequence: TGCGCCAGCAGCCCCGGCGGGGAGCAGTACTTC. This sequence joins TRBV10-1 and TRBJ2-7; D may be TRBD2 (5 bases). The CDR3 loop spans 11 amino acids. The germline V gene encodes CDR1 WNHNN and CDR2 SYGVQD (reference sequence). The germline V and J ends were trimmed by 6 bases and 7 bases, with 10 bases remaining between them.

The chain employs TRBV28 and TRBJ2-7; 10 bases align to TRBD2. CDR1 and CDR2 from the germline V gene are MDHEN and SYDVKM. The CDR3 totals 21 residues. V lost 5 bases to trimming and J lost 3 bases; unmatched junction nucleotides: 25. The CDR3 protein is CASSGVARQTSGSGPHYEQYF. The CDR3 DNA is TGTGCCAGCAGTGGGGTCGCCCGGCAGACTAGCGGGTCTGGTCCTCACTACGAGCAGTACTTC.

The chain uses TRBV5-1 and TRBJ2-7; the match to TRBD2 covers 10 bases. The trim removed 0 bases at V and 3 bases at J, leaving 6 bases unmatched. The CDR3 contains 16 residues. CDR1 is SGHRS and CDR2 is YFSETQ in the germline V gene. CDR3 loop: CASSLASGSLRYEQYF. CDR3 sequence (DNA): TGCGCCAGCAGCTTGGCTAGCGGGAGTCTTCGCTACGAGCAGTACTTC.

This rearrangement joins TRBV7-2 to TRBJ2-7, with D perhaps matching TRBD1 (5 bases). CDR3 length: 16 amino acids. CDR1 SGHTA and CDR2 FQGNSA come from the germline V gene. The V end was cut by 1 base, the J end by 0 bases, with 13 bases between. The DNA of the CDR3 is TGTGCCAGCAGCTTAGGCGCCAGGGTGAGCTCCTACGAGCAGTACTTC. Translation gives CASSLGARVSSYEQYF.

This clone was observed a few times. V usage is TRBV15 and J usage is TRBJ2-7, with 9 nucleotides matching TRBD2. CDR1 LNHNV and CDR2 YYDKDF come from the germline V gene (reference sequence). V was pared by 3 bases and J by 0 bases, with 12 bases of the junction left unmatched. This CDR3 is 18 amino acids long. CDR3 nucleotides: TGTGCCACCAGCAGTCGGGACAGATTTAGCGGGAGCTCCTACGAGCAGTACTTC. It specifies CATSSRDRFSGSSYEQYF.

V and J are TRBV11-3 and TRBJ1-1, with a tentative D call TRBD1 (5 bases). The CDR3 has 16 residues. The germline V gene encodes CDR1 SGHNT and CDR2 YENEEA. V was shortened by 0 bases and J by 10 bases, with 21 bases between the two germline ends. The CDR3 spells CASSLDLRTHRNGAFF. In DNA, the CDR3 is TGTGCCAGCAGCTTAGACCTAAGGACACACCGGAATGGAGCTTTCTTT. The whole variable domain, remainder taken from reference TRBV11-3 and TRBJ1-1, is EAGVVQSPRYKIIEKKQPVAFWCNPISGHNTLYWYLQNLGQGPELLIRYENEEAVDDSQLPKDRFSAERLKGVDSTLKIQPAELGDSAVYLCASSLDLRTHRNGAFFGQGTRLTVV.

The chain employs TRBV2 and TRBJ2-1, with TRBD2 matching over 14 bases. The germline V gene has CDR1 SNHLY and CDR2 FYNNEI. The V and J ends lost 0 bases and 6 bases, in that order; junction bases with no gene match: 7. The CDR3 is made up of 18 amino acids. The CDR3 sequence: CASSEALQGTSGGNEQFF. The CDR3 nucleotides read TGTGCCAGCAGTGAAGCGCTTCAGGGGACTAGCGGGGGCAATGAGCAGTTCTTC.

The J gene is TRBJ2-1, the V gene TRBV27; 8 bases match TRBD1. The V gene end was trimmed by 6 bases and the J gene end by 3 bases; junction bases not matched to a gene: 4. The V gene's germline CDR1 is MNHEY and CDR2 SMNVEV (reference sequence). This CDR3 contains 14 residues. CDR3: CASRPTGGYNEQFF. CDR3 coding DNA: TGTGCCAGCAGGCCCACAGGGGGCTACAATGAGCAGTTCTTC.

J is TRBJ1-1 and V is TRBV2; 7 bases map to TRBD1. In germline, CDR1 is SNHLY, CDR2 FYNNEI. The CDR3 contains 15 residues. V gave up 4 bases and J gave up 8 bases; unmatched junction bases: 13. CDR3 sequence: CASSASPDRASEAFF. DNA of the CDR3: TGTGCCAGCAGTGCGTCCCCCGACAGGGCCTCCGAAGCTTTCTTT. Combining the CDR3 with reference TRBV2 and TRBJ1-1 gives the whole variable domain EPEVTQTPSHQVTQMGQEVILRCVPISNHLYFYWYRQILGQKVEFLVSFYNNEISEKSEIFDDQFSVERPDGSNFTLKIRSTKLEDSAMYFCASSASPDRASEAFFGQGTRLTVV.

This chain joins TRBV2 and TRBJ2-1; 7 positions match TRBD2. Germline trimming cut 6 bases from V and 4 bases from J; bases unmatched to any gene: 9. CDR3 length: 15 amino acids. Germline V CDR1 and CDR2: SNHLY, FYNNEI. The CDR3 nucleotides read TGTGCCAGCAGACCGAGGACTAGAACGTACAATGAGCAGTTCTTC. Amino acids: CASRPRTRTYNEQFF.

This clone appeared a few times. In nucleotides, the CDR3 is TGTGCCAGCAGCTTGGCTGGGGCTAGCGGGAGGAAGTCTGGGGCCAACGTCCTGACTTTC. It specifies CASSLAGASGRKSGANVLTF. The rearrangement links TRBV5-8 to TRBJ2-6, with 11 bases matching TRBD2. The CDR3 runs to 20 residues. Trimming at V came to 0 bases and at J to 1 base, leaving 9 bases not matched to a gene. Germline-derived CDR1 and CDR2 are SGHTS and YDEGEE.

The chain carries TRBV27 and TRBJ1-3; D is possibly TRBD1 (6 bases). This CDR3 has 15 amino acids. The germline V gene encodes CDR1 MNHEY and CDR2 SMNVEV (reference sequence). Trimming took 5 bases from V and 0 from J, leaving 11 bases between them. The DNA for the CDR3 is TGTGCCAGCAGTGCACAGGGCGGCTCTGGAAACACCATATATTTT. Its protein is CASSAQGGSGNTIYF.

This chain links TRBV25-1 with TRBJ1-5; D may be TRBD1 (5 bases). The CDR3 is 12 residues long. CDR1 is MGHDK, CDR2 SYGVNS, per germline. V was shortened by 2 bases and J by 9 bases, with 8 bases between the two germline ends. The CDR3 is CASSEGRGPQHF. The CDR3 nucleotides are TGTGCCAGCAGTGAAGGAAGGGGGCCCCAGCATTTT.

V is TRBV4-3 and J is TRBJ2-7; D call uncertain. The CDR3 has 16 residues. Germline CDR1 LGHNA, CDR2 YSLEER. The V end was cut by 0 bases, the J end by 0 bases, with 12 bases between. The CDR3 DNA reads TGCGCCAGCAGCCAAGAGGTGACTTACTACTCCTACGAGCAGTACTTC. Translation gives CASSQEVTYYSYEQYF.

The rearrangement uses TRBV9 and TRBJ2-1, with D perhaps TRBD2 (6 bases). The ends were cut back, 0 bases at V and 2 bases at J, with 18 bases in the middle. The CDR3 has 18 residues. Germline V gene data show CDR1 as SGDLS and CDR2 as YYNGEE. The CDR3: CASSVAGSGTFPYNEQFF. CDR3 sequence (DNA): TGTGCCAGCAGCGTAGCAGGGTCCGGGACTTTCCCCTACAATGAGCAGTTCTTC.

The chain has TRBV9 and TRBJ2-7, with 7 bases aligning to TRBD2. V gave up 0 bases and J gave up 4 bases; unmatched junction bases: 10. CDR3 length: 16 amino acids. Germline assignment: CDR1 SGDLS and CDR2 YYNGEE. The CDR3 sequence: CASSVGPGGRGYEQYF. CDR3 coding DNA: TGTGCCAGCAGCGTAGGACCCGGCGGGAGAGGGTACGAGCAGTACTTC.

This chain uses TRBV7-9 with TRBJ2-7; 9 bases map to TRBD1. This CDR3 has 16 amino acids. V was pared by 0 bases and J by 4 bases, with 7 bases of the junction left unmatched. The germline CDR1 and CDR2 sequences are SEHNR and FQNEAQ (reference sequence). The CDR3 bases are TGTGCCAGCAGCTTAGCGGGACAGGGTATCGTTTACGAGCAGTACTTC. Translated, it gives CASSLAGQGIVYEQYF.

This chain connects TRBV7-9 to TRBJ2-1, with D possibly being TRBD1 (6 bases). Trimming removed 10 bases at V and 0 bases at J, with 13 bases between. Germline CDR1 and CDR2: SEHNR and FQNEAQ (reference sequence). The CDR3 is made up of 14 amino acids. This CDR3 is CATLGGASYNEQFF. The CDR3 DNA reads as TGTGCCACCCTAGGGGGAGCCTCCTACAATGAGCAGTTCTTC. The full variable domain, completed using reference TRBV7-9 and TRBJ2-1, is DTGVSQNPRHKITKRGQNVTFRCDPISEHNRLYWYRQTLGQGPEFLTYFQNEAQLEKSRLLSDRFSAERPKGSFSTLEIQRTEQGDSAMYLCATLGGASYNEQFFGPGTRLTVL.

CDR3 coding DNA: TGTGCCTGGATTACGGGAACAGATACGCAGTATTTT. Translating it yields CAWITGTDTQYF. V usage is TRBV2 and J usage is TRBJ2-3, with D possibly TRBD2 on 5 matching bases. Germline V gives CDR1 SNHLY, CDR2 FYNNEI. The CDR3 is made up of 12 amino acids. The ends were cut back, 11 bases at V and 3 bases at J, with 12 bases in the middle.

The chain employs TRBV19 and TRBJ2-3; TRBD2 might be the D (5 bases). V lost 3 bases and J 0 bases, leaving 13 bases between the germline ends. Germline CDR1 and CDR2: LNHDA and SQIVND (reference sequence). The CDR3 runs to 16 residues. Written as DNA, the CDR3 is TGTGCCAGTAGTATGGACCTTAGCGCCAGCACAGATACGCAGTATTTT. Protein product: CASSMDLSASTDTQYF.

The CDR3 is CASSPPGLLPRDQTQYF. The CDR3 DNA follows: TGTGCCAGCAGTCCACCGGGACTCCTCCCCAGGGATCAGACCCAGTACTTC. V is TRBV28 and J is TRBJ2-5; a possible D gene is TRBD2 (6 bases). Deletions cut 5 bases from V and 6 bases from J, with 25 bases between. Germline CDR1 MDHEN, CDR2 SYDVKM. This CDR3 spans 17 amino acids.

This sequence joins TRBV28 and TRBJ2-7; D remains ambiguous. The CDR3 consists of 15 residues. CDR1 and CDR2 (germline): MDHEN, SYDVKM. With 2 bases removed from V and 3 bases from J, the gap between germline ends came to 14 bases. This chain's CDR3 is CASSLQTANLYEQYF. CDR3 coding DNA: TGTGCCAGCAGTTTACAGACTGCCAACCTCTACGAGCAGTACTTC. Together with reference TRBV28 and TRBJ2-7, the CDR3 gives the full variable domain: DVKVTQSSRYLVKRTGEKVFLECVQDMDHENMFWYRQDPGLGLRLIYFSYDVKMKEKGDIPEGYSVSREKKERFSLILESASTNQTSMYLCASSLQTANLYEQYFGPGTRLTVT.

This clone was recorded once. The chain has TRBV27 and TRBJ1-2; 9 bases map to TRBD1. There are 14 residues in the CDR3. Germline-derived CDR1 and CDR2 are MNHEY and SMNVEV (reference sequence). V lost 9 bases and J lost 6; bases outside the gene matches: 11. DNA of the CDR3: TGTGCCAGTAAGCCCGGGACAGGGAGAAATGGCTACACCTTC. It translates to CASKPGTGRNGYTF.